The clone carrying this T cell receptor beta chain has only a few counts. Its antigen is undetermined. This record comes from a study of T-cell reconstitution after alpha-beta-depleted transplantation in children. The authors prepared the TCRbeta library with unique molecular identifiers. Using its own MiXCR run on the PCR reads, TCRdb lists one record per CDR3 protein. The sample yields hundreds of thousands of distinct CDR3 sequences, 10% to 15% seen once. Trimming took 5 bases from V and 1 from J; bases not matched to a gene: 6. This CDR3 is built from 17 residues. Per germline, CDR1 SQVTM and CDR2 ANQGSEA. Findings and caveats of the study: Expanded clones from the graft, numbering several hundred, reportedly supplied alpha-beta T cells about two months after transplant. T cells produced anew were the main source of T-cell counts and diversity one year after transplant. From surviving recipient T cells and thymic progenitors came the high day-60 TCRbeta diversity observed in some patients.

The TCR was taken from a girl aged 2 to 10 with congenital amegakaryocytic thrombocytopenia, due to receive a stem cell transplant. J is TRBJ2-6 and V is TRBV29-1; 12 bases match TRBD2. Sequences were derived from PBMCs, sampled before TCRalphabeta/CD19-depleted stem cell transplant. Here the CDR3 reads CSVLLAGGPSGANVLTF. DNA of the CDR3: TGCAGCGTTCTACTAGCGGGAGGCCCTTCTGGGGCCAACGTCCTGACTTTC.